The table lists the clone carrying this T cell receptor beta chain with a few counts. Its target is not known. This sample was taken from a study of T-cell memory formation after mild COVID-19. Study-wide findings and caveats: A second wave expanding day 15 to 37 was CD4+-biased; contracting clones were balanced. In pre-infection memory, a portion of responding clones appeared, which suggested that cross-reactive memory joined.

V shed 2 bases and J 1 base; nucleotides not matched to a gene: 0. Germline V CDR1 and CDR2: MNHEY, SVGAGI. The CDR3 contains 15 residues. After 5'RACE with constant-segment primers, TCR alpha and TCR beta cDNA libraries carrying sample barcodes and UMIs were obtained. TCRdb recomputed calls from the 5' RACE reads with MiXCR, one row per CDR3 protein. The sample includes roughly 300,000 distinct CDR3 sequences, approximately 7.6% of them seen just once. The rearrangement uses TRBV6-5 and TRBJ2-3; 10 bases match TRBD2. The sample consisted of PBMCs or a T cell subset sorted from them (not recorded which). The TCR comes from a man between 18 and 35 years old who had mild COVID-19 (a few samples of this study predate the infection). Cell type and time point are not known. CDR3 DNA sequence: TGTGCCAGCAGTTACGGGACTAGCGGCACAGATACGCAGTATTTT. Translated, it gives CASSYGTSGTDTQYF.